The 13 T cell receptor beta chains below were found in one sample sequenced in a study of cytomegalovirus exposure and HLA in healthy donors. PCR used 60 Vbeta primers and 13 Jbeta primers. Only in-frame clones appear in the TCRdb table, and some are missing; sequencing was by immunoSEQ multiplex PCR. Here the sample spans over 150,000 clones, 80% to 90% being singletons. The sample consisted of PBMCs. The source of these receptors is a woman aged 50 to 60 in good health and CMV-seronegative.

The V call is TRBV9, the J call TRBJ2-5; 7 nucleotides align to TRBD1. CDR3 size: 15 residues. Per germline, CDR1 SGDLS and CDR2 YYNGEE. V was pared by 3 bases and J by 2 bases, with 7 bases of the junction left unmatched. In DNA, the CDR3 is TGTGCCAGCAGCGCACTACAGGGGATTCAAGAGACCCAGTACTTC. It yields the protein CASSALQGIQETQYF.

The V gene is TRBV7-6, the J gene TRBJ2-7; tentatively, D is TRBD2 (6 bases). CDR1 and CDR2 (germline): SGHVS, FNYEAQ. There are 16 residues in the CDR3. V gave up 0 bases and J gave up 4 bases, with 16 bases separating them. The CDR3 sequence is CASSLAGGTLLYEQYF. The CDR3 DNA sequence: TGTGCCAGCAGCTTAGCTGGGGGGACCCTCCTATACGAGCAGTACTTC.

V usage is TRBV9 and J usage is TRBJ2-5, with TRBD1 identical over 9 bases. J gave up 2 bases and V 4 bases, and 12 bases lay outside the gene matches. Germline V lookup: CDR1 SGDLS, CDR2 YYNGEE. The CDR3 has 17 residues. The CDR3, as DNA: TGTGCCAGCAGCATCAACCCGACAGGGGGGGATCAAGAGACCCAGTACTTC. Its translation is CASSINPTGGDQETQYF.

The chain uses TRBV9 and TRBJ2-1, with D unresolved. The CDR3 totals 16 residues. Trimming removed 4 bases from V and 1 base from J, with 15 bases in between. The germline V gene has CDR1 SGDLS and CDR2 YYNGEE. CDR3 loop: CASSPRQGASYNEQFF. For the CDR3, the DNA is TGTGCCAGCAGCCCCCGACAAGGTGCATCCTACAATGAGCAGTTCTTC.

The chain carries TRBV5-1 and TRBJ2-7; D perhaps matches TRBD1 (5 bases). This CDR3 spans 13 amino acids. V lost 3 bases and J lost 3, with 10 bases in between. The germline CDR1 and CDR2 sequences are SGHRS and YFSETQ. CDR3 nucleotide sequence: TGCGCCAGCAGCTCTTGGGGCAACTACGAGCAGTACTTC. Amino acid sequence: CASSSWGNYEQYF.

The rearrangement uses TRBV5-4 and TRBJ1-1, with D possibly being TRBD1 (5 bases). Trimming left V 3 bases short and J 1 base short, with 10 bases between. The CDR3 loop spans 14 amino acids. Germline CDR1 SGHNT, CDR2 YYREEE (reference sequence). The CDR3 here is CASSWGGQNTEAFF. CDR3 coding DNA: TGTGCCAGCAGCTGGGGTGGACAGAACACTGAAGCTTTCTTT.

This clone was counted between two and nine times. The chain is built from TRBV7-9 and TRBJ2-2; possible D gene TRBD1, 6 bases. Trimming cost V 4 bases and J 2 bases, with 14 bases left between them. Germline CDR1 is SEHNR and CDR2 is FQNEAQ (reference sequence). This CDR3 comprises 16 residues. The CDR3 coding sequence is TGTGCCAGCAGCTCCCATGGGGGCTCCAACACCGGGGAGCTGTTTTTT. As protein: CASSSHGGSNTGELFF.

Written as DNA, the CDR3 is TGTGCCATTAAAGGGGACAGCTACGAGCAGTACTTC. This encodes CAIKGDSYEQYF. This chain connects TRBV10-3 to TRBJ2-7, with 7 bases fitting TRBD1. The V gene end was trimmed by 9 bases and the J gene end by 3 bases; junction bases not matched to a gene: 5. Germline assignment: CDR1 ENHRY and CDR2 SYGVKD. The CDR3 covers 12 residues.

The chain combines TRBV29-1 with TRBJ2-6; maybe TRBD1 (8 bases). The V end lost 6 bases, the J end lost 0 bases, and 18 bases lay between the germline ends. This CDR3 spans 17 amino acids. Germline-derived CDR1 and CDR2 are SQVTM and ANQGSEA. In DNA form, the CDR3 reads TGCAGCGTCCTAAGACAGGGGAGGGGCTCTGGGGCCAACGTCCTGACTTTC. Translating gives CSVLRQGRGSGANVLTF.

The chain uses TRBV30 and TRBJ2-3, with 9 bases that match TRBD1. This CDR3 has 12 amino acids. Germline V gene lookup returns CDR1 GTSNPN and CDR2 SVGIG (reference sequence). With V trimmed by 5 bases and J by 5 bases, 2 bases remained unmatched. The CDR3 bases are TGTGCCTGGGGACAGGGGAGAGATACGCAGTATTTT. This encodes CAWGQGRDTQYF.

The J gene is TRBJ2-2, the V gene TRBV28; D remains unclear. Germline V gene data show CDR1 as MDHEN and CDR2 as SYDVKM. The V end lost 1 base, the J end lost 5 bases, and 11 bases lay between the germline ends. The CDR3 covers 15 residues. The CDR3 loop is CASSLLKHYTGELFF. The DNA for the CDR3 is TGTGCCAGCAGTTTATTAAAACATTATACCGGGGAGCTGTTTTTT. The variable domain in full, completed from reference TRBV28 and TRBJ2-2, reads DVKVTQSSRYLVKRTGEKVFLECVQDMDHENMFWYRQDPGLGLRLIYFSYDVKMKEKGDIPEGYSVSREKKERFSLILESASTNQTSMYLCASSLLKHYTGELFFGEGSRLTVL.

V and J are TRBV21-1 and TRBJ2-7; the DNA was not compared with TRBD1, the D call given in the table. TRBV21-1 is given as a pseudogene. The CDR3 covers 14 residues. The CDR3 region is CASSKAWASYEQYF. Written as DNA, the CDR3 is TGTGCCAGCAGCAAAGCTTGGGCGTCCTACGAGCAGTACTTC.

This clone was recorded only once. The V call is TRBV5-4, the J call TRBJ2-5; 8 bases line up with TRBD1. Germline V gene sequence: CDR1 SGHNT, CDR2 YYREEE (reference sequence). With 4 bases clipped from V and 5 bases from J, the junction kept 7 bases outside the gene matches. The CDR3 is made up of 14 amino acids. Here the CDR3 DNA reads TGTGCCAGCAGCCGGACAGGGCTGGAGGAGACCCAGTACTTC. It yields the protein CASSRTGLEETQYF.